Described below is a single T cell receptor beta chain sequence and its context. Assay used: immunoSEQ multiplex PCR; TCRdb lists only in-frame clones, some missing. Of about 180,000 clones detected, 85% to 90% appear once; the ten largest clones hold more than 25%. Trimming cost V 7 bases and J 2 bases, with 14 bases left between them. The length of the CDR3 is 14 residues. Per the germline V gene, CDR1 is MNHEY and CDR2 is SMNVEV (reference sequence). This sample was included in a study of T cell responses to AZD1222 COVID-19 vaccine. V is TRBV27 and J is TRBJ1-1, with D unclear. The TCR was taken from an adult who received the AZD1222 COVID-19 vaccine. The source was peripheral blood, collected 28 days after the second AZD1222 dose. The CDR3 DNA sequence: TGTGCCAGCACCTCCGGGCCAAAAAACACTGAAGCTTTCTTT. Translation gives CASTSGPKNTEAFF.